This T cell receptor (beta chain) was found in a study of a mutant IDH1 vaccine in newly diagnosed glioma. Study-wide findings and caveats: The authors found pseudoprogression apparently unrelated to changes in top peripheral T cell clonotypes.

Measured with immunoSEQ multiplex PCR; TCRdb has only the in-frame clones, and not every one. The data show tens of thousands of clones, 83% seen once. In regard to this clone: Its specificity is unknown.

The sample's time point: week 47, end of study. The study gave 300 ug of mutant IDH1 20-mer peptide per vaccine dose, with topical imiquimod. Tumors from donors were new WHO grade 3 or 4 IDH1-mutant astrocytomas with ATRX loss. The CDR3 has 15 residues. The germline V gene has CDR1 LNHDA and CDR2 SQIVND (reference sequence). V was pared by 6 bases and J by 5 bases, with 9 bases of the junction left unmatched. This clonotype originated in a woman between 45 and 60 years old with glioma. The material was PBMCs, obtained from a glioma patient whose treatment included an IDH1 peptide vaccine. The V call is TRBV19, the J call TRBJ2-3; 9 nucleotides align to TRBD1. This CDR3 is CASRGTGMNGDTQYF. The CDR3 DNA reads as TGTGCCAGTAGGGGGACAGGGATGAATGGAGATACGCAGTATTTT.